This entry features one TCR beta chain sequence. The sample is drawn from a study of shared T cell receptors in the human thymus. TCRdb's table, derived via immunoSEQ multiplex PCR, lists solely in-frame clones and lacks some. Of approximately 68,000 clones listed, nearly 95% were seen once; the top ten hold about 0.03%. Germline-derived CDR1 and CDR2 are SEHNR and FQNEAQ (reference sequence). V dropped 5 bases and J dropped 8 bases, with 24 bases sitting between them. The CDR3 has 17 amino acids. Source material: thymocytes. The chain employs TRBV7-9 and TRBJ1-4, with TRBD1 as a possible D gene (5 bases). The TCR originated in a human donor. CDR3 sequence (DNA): TGTGCCAGCAGCCCAACTAGGGGCGAGCTGTTTCAAGAAAAACTGTTTTTT. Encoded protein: CASSPTRGELFQEKLFF.